This is a list of T cell receptor beta chains from one sample in a study of cytomegalovirus exposure and HLA in healthy donors. Assay: immunoSEQ multiplex PCR; the TCRdb copy retains only in-frame clones and omits some. The sample holds approximately 170,000 clones, more than 80% seen once. Material: PBMCs. The receptor set was obtained from a male donor in good health and CMV-seronegative. Both conserved end residues are part of each CDR3. The order of the fields is J gene, D gene, V gene, clone size, CDR3 protein, CDR3 DNA. D genes are given only for firm matches. For some rows the clone size is stated as once, few or many, or as a class when expanded; others skip it.

TRBJ2-3,TRBD1,TRBV15,-,CATSRDRGVSTDTQYF,TGTGCCACCAGCAGGGACAGGGGGGTTAGCACAGATACGCAGTATTTT
TRBJ1-2,TRBD1,TRBV27,-,CASSLTGDHGYTF,TGTGCCAGCAGTCTGACAGGGGACCATGGCTACACCTTC
TRBJ2-1,TRBD2,TRBV9,-,CASSVEIAGGLEQFF,TGTGCCAGCAGCGTAGAGATAGCGGGAGGGTTGGAGCAGTTCTTC
TRBJ2-2,TRBD1,TRBV7-8,-,CASSSRTGGANTGELFF,TGTGCCAGCAGCTCTCGGACAGGGGGCGCGAACACCGGGGAGCTGTTTTTT
TRBJ2-7,-,TRBV6-5,-,CASSSMSYEQYF,TGTGCCAGCAGTTCTATGTCCTACGAGCAGTACTTC
TRBJ1-1,-,TRBV7-9,-,CASSLGGQGTEAFF,TGTGCCAGCAGCTTAGGAGGGCAGGGGACTGAAGCTTTCTTT
TRBJ1-2,-,TRBV18,-,CASSAQEKAYTF,TGTGCCAGCTCCGCACAGGAGAAAGCCTACACCTTC
TRBJ2-7,TRBD1,TRBV6-1,few,CASSELGQGASEEQYF,TGTGCCAGCAGTGAGTTGGGACAGGGAGCGTCGGAGGAGCAGTACTTC
TRBJ1-3,-,TRBV7-2,-,CASSLEVASGNTIYF,TGTGCCAGCAGCTTAGAGGTAGCCTCTGGAAACACCATATATTTT
TRBJ2-1,TRBD2,TRBV15,-,CATSRVAGGAEQFF,TGTGCCACCAGCAGGGTAGCGGGAGGCGCTGAGCAGTTCTTC
TRBJ1-5,TRBD1,TRBV5-6,few,CASSLWLGQGGNQPQHF,TGTGCCAGCAGCTTGTGGCTGGGACAGGGCGGGAATCAGCCCCAGCATTTT
TRBJ2-1,TRBD2,TRBV7-3,-,CASSLGGLAGRGGMDEQFF,TGTGCCAGCAGCTTAGGGGGACTAGCGGGAAGAGGTGGGATGGATGAGCAGTTCTTC
TRBJ2-7,TRBD1,TRBV7-8,-,CASSPPGGEQYF,TGTGCCAGCAGCCCGCCAGGGGGCGAGCAGTACTTC
TRBJ2-1,TRBD2,TRBV19,-,CASSIGSGRTNEQFF,TGTGCCAGTAGTATAGGTAGCGGGAGGACCAATGAGCAGTTCTTC
TRBJ2-7,-,TRBV28,-,CASSPPGTPYEQYF,TGTGCCAGCAGTCCACCCGGGACTCCCTACGAGCAGTACTTC
TRBJ1-5,-,TRBV6-6,-,CASSWQVSNQPQHF,TGTGCCAGCAGTTGGCAGGTGAGCAATCAGCCCCAGCATTTT
TRBJ2-7,-,TRBV28,-,CASSTTGYEFSYEQYF,TGTGCCAGCAGTACAACGGGATACGAGTTCTCCTACGAGCAGTACTTC
TRBJ2-6,TRBD1,TRBV19,-,CASSMGQGPSGANVLTF,TGTGCCAGTAGTATGGGACAGGGCCCCTCTGGGGCCAACGTCCTGACTTTC
TRBJ2-7,-,TRBV11-2,-,CASSQRQPYEQYF,TGTGCCAGCAGCCAAAGACAGCCCTACGAGCAGTACTTC
TRBJ2-7,-,TRBV7-2,once,CASSLESGYEQYF,TGTGCCAGCAGCTTAGAATCAGGCTACGAGCAGTACTTC
TRBJ2-1,TRBD2,TRBV27,-,CASRTSGGHNEQFF,TGTGCCAGCCGGACTAGCGGGGGGCACAATGAGCAGTTCTTC
TRBJ2-3,TRBD1,TRBV5-1,-,CASSLGGQGTDTQYF,TGCGCCAGCAGCTTGGGCGGACAGGGGACAGATACGCAGTATTTT
TRBJ2-5,TRBD1,TRBV5-1,-,CASSFGQGAETQYF,TGCGCCAGCAGCTTTGGACAGGGAGCAGAGACCCAGTACTTC
TRBJ1-2,TRBD1,TRBV6-5,few,CASSDRDGYTF,TGTGCCAGCAGTGACAGGGATGGCTACACCTTC
TRBJ2-7,-,TRBV2,-,CASMRSSYEQYF,TGTGCCAGCATGCGGAGCTCCTACGAGCAGTACTTC
TRBJ2-7,TRBD1,TRBV27,-,CASSLRTGGFYEQYF,TGTGCCAGCAGTTTACGGACAGGGGGATTCTACGAGCAGTACTTC
TRBJ2-2,-,TRBV4-3,-,CASSQDWAGNRGELFF,TGCGCCAGCAGCCAAGATTGGGCAGGGAATCGCGGGGAGCTGTTTTTT